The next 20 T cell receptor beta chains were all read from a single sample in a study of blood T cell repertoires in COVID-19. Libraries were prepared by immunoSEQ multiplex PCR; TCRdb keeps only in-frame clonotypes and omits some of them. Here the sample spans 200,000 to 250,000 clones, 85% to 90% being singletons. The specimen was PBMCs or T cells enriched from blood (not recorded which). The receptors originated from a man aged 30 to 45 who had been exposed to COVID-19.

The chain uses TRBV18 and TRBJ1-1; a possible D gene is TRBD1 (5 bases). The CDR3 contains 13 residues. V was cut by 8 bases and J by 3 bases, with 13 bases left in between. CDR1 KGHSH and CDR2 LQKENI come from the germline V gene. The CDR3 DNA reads TGTGCCAGCGCTACCCGGGGGGACACTGAAGCTTTCTTT. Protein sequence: CASATRGDTEAFF.

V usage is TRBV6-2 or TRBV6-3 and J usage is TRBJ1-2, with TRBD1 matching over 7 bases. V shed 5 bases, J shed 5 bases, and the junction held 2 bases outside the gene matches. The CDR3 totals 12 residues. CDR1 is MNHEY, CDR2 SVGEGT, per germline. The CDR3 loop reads CASSLTGYGYTF. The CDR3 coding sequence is TGTGCCAGCAGTCTGACAGGGTATGGCTACACCTTC.

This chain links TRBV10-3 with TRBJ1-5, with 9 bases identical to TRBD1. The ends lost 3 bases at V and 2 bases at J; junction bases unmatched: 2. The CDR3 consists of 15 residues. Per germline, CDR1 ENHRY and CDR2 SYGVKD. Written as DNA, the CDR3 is TGTGCCATCAGTGACCGGGACAGGGGCAATCAGCCCCAGCATTTT. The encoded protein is CAISDRDRGNQPQHF.

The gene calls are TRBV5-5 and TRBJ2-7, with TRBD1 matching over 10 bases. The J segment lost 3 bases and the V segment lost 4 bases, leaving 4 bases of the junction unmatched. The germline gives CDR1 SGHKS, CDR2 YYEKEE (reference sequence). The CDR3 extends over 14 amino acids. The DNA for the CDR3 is TGTGCCAGCAGCGTAGGACAGGGGGACTACGAGCAGTACTTC. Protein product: CASSVGQGDYEQYF.

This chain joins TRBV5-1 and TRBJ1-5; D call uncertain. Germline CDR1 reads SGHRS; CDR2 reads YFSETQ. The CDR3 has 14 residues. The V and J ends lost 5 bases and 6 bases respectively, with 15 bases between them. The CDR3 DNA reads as TGCGCCAGCAGGGAGGAGTTAGGTGGTCAGCCCCAGCATTTT. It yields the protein CASREELGGQPQHF.

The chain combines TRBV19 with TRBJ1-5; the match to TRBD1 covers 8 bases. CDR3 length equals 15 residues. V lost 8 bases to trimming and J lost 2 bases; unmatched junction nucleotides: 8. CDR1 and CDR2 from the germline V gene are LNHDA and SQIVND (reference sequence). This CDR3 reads CASSGTGGRNQPQHF. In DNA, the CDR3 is TGTGCCAGTTCCGGGACAGGTGGGCGCAATCAGCCCCAGCATTTT. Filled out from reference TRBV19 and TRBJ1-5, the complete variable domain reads DGGITQSPKYLFRKEGQNVTLSCEQNLNHDAMYWYRQDPGQGLRLIYYSQIVNDFQKGDIAEGYSVSREKKESFPLTVTSAQKNPTAFYLCASSGTGGRNQPQHFGDGTRLSIL.

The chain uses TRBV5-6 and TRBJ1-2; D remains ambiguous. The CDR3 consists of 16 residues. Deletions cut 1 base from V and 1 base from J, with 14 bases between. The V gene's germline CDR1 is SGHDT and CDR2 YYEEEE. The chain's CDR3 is CASSLRRAHLNYGYTF. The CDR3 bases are TGTGCCAGCAGCTTGAGGAGGGCACATCTTAACTATGGCTACACCTTC.

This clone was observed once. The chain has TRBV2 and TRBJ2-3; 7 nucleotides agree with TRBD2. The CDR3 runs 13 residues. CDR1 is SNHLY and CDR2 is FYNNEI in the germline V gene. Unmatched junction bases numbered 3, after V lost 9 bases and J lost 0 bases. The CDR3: CARGGGSTDTQYF. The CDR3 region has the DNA TGTGCCAGGGGCGGGGGAAGCACAGATACGCAGTATTTT.

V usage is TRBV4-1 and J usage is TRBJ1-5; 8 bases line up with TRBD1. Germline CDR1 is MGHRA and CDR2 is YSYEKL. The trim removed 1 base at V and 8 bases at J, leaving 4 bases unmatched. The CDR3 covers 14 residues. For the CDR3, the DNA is TGCGCCAGCAGCCAAGGTGACAGGGGTGAGCCCCAGCATTTT. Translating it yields CASSQGDRGEPQHF.

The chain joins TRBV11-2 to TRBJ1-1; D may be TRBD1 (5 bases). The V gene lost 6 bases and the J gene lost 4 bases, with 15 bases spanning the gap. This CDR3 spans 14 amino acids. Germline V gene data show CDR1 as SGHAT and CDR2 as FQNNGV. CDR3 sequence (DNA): TGTGCCAGCAGTGAATCGGGGGTCAGCACTGAAGCTTTCTTT. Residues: CASSESGVSTEAFF.

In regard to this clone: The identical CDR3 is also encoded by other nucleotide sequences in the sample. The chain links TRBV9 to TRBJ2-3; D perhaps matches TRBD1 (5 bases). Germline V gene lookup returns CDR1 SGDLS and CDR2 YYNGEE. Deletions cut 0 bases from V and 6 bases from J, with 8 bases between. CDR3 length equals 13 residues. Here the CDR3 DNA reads TGTGCCAGCAGCGTAGGGGGCTCGGATACGCAGTATTTT. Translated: CASSVGGSDTQYF.

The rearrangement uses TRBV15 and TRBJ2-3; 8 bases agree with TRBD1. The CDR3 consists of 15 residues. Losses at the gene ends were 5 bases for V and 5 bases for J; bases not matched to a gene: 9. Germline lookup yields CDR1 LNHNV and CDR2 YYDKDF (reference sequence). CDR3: CATSWTGSREDTQYF. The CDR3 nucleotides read TGTGCCACCAGCTGGACAGGGTCCAGGGAAGATACGCAGTATTTT.

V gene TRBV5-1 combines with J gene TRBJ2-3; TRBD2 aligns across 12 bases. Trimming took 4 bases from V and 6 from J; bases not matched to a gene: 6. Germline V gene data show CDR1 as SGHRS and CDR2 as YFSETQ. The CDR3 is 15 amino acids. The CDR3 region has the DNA TGCGCCAGCAGCCGGACTAGCGGGGAAGGGGATACGCAGTATTTT. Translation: CASSRTSGEGDTQYF.

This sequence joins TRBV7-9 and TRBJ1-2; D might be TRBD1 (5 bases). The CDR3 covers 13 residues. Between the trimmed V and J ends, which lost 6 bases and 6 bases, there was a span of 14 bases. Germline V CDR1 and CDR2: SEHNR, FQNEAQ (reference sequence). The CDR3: CASRGRSGHGYTF. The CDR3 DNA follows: TGTGCCAGCAGGGGCCGGTCAGGGCATGGCTACACCTTC.

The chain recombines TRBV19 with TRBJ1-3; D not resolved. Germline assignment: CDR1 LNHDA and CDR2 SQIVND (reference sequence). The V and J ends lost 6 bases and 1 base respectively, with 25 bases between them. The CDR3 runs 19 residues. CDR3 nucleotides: TGTGCCAGTAGCGCTGTGACTTGGGAGGGCCGAAAATCTGGAAACACCATATATTTT. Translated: CASSAVTWEGRKSGNTIYF.

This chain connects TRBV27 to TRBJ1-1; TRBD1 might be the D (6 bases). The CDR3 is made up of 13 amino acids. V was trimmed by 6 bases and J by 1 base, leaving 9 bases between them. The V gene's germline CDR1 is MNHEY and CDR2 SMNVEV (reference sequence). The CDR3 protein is CASSWTANTEAFF. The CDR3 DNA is TGTGCCAGCAGCTGGACAGCGAACACTGAAGCTTTCTTT.

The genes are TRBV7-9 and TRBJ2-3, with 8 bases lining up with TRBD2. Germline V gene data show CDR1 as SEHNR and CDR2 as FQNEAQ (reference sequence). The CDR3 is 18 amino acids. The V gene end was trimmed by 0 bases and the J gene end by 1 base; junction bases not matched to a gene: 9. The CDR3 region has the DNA TGTGCCAGCAGCTTAGCACTGGCCAGCGGGGGCCGCACAGATACGCAGTATTTT. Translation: CASSLALASGGRTDTQYF.

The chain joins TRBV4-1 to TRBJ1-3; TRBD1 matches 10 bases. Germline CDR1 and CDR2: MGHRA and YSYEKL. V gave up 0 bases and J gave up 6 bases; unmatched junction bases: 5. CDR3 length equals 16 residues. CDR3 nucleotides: TGCGCCAGCAGCCAAGAGCTGGGACAGGGGCAAAACACCATATATTTT. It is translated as CASSQELGQGQNTIYF.

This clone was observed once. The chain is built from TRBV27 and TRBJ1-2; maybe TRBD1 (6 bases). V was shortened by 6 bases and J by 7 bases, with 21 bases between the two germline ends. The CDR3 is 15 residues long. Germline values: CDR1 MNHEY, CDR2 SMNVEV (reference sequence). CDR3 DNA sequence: TGTGCCAGCAGCTATAGTAGACAGGCTTATGGTGGCTACACCTTC. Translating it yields CASSYSRQAYGGYTF.

The CDR3 DNA follows: TGCGCCAGCAGCTTGGGGACAGGGGATTTTGGCTACACCTTC. Translation: CASSLGTGDFGYTF. This chain uses TRBV5-1 with TRBJ1-2; 9 bases fit TRBD1. This CDR3 has 14 residues. The junction had 4 bases not matched to a gene; V was cut back by 0 bases and J by 7 bases. Germline V gene lookup returns CDR1 SGHRS and CDR2 YFSETQ.